In its sample, the clone carrying this T cell receptor (beta chain) was seen a few times. Through MiXCR, TCRdb re-clonotyped the PCR reads. The data contain 36,000 or so clones, under 40% of them seen just once; the ten biggest clones take up about 16%. Every patient was untreated before thyroid surgery. This record belongs to a study of metastatic and nonmetastatic thyroid tumors. Study-wide background: Samples came from malignant and benign thyroid patients, and repertoires were compared across blood and tumor or nodule tissue.

Germline loops: CDR1 LGHNT, CDR2 FRNRAP. V shed 2 bases, J shed 4 bases, and the junction held 5 bases outside the gene matches. The CDR3 is 16 residues long. The chain employs TRBV12-5 and TRBJ2-1; 10 positions agree with TRBD2. This TCR was recovered from a female donor with papillary thyroid cancer or a benign thyroid nodule (not recorded which). Some clones in this sample may be carry-over from other donors' samples. Sequencing was carried out using tumor tissue. The CDR3 nucleotides read TGTGCTAGTGGTTTGACCGGGACTAGCGCGTACAATGAGCAGTTCTTC. It encodes CASGLTGTSAYNEQFF.